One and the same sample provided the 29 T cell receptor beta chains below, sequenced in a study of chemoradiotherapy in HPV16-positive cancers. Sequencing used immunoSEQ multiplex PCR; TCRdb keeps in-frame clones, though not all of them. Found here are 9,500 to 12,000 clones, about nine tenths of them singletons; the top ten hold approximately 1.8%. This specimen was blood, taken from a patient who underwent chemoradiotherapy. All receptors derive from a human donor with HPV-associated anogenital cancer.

CDR3 region: CASSQDPTGDGSNEQFF. The CDR3, as DNA: TGCGCCAGCAGCCAAGACCCTACGGGGGACGGATCCAATGAGCAGTTCTTC. The rearrangement uses TRBV4-3 and TRBJ2-1; a possible D gene is TRBD2 (6 bases). Trimming left V 0 bases short and J 6 bases short, with 18 bases between. This CDR3 has 17 amino acids. CDR1 is LGHNA and CDR2 is YSLEER in the germline V gene.

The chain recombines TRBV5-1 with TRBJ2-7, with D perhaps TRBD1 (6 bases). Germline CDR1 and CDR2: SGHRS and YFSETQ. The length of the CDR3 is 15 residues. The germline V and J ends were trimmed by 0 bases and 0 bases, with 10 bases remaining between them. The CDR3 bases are TGCGCCAGCAGCTTGGTATGGACAGACTCCTACGAGCAGTACTTC. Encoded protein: CASSLVWTDSYEQYF. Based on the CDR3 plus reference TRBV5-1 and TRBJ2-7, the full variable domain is KAGVTQTPRYLIKTRGQQVTLSCSPISGHRSVSWYQQTPGQGLQFLFEYFSETQRNKGNFPGRFSGRQFSNSRSEMNVSTLELGDSALYLCASSLVWTDSYEQYFGPGTRLTVT.

The CDR3 here is CASREQEFYGYTF. CDR3 nucleotide sequence: TGTGCCAGCAGGGAACAGGAATTCTATGGCTACACCTTC. V gene TRBV6-1 combines with J gene TRBJ1-2; tentatively, D is TRBD1 (5 bases). V lost 6 bases, J lost 4 bases, and 12 bases lay in between. From germline, CDR1 is MNHNS and CDR2 SASEGT. The CDR3 runs to 13 residues.

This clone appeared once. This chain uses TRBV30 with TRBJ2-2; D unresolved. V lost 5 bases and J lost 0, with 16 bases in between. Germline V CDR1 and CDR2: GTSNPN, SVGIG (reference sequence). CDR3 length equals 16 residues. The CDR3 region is CAWGAAFSANTGELFF. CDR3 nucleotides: TGTGCCTGGGGAGCCGCCTTCAGCGCGAACACCGGGGAGCTGTTTTTT.

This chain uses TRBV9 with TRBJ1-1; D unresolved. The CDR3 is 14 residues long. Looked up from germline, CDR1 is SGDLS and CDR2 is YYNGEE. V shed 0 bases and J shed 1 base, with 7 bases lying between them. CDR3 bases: TGTGCCAGCAGCGTAGCGGTTCAGAACACTGAAGCTTTCTTT. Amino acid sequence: CASSVAVQNTEAFF. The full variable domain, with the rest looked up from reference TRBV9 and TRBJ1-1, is DSGVTQTPKHLITATGQRVTLRCSPRSGDLSVYWYQQSLDQGLQFLIQYYNGEERAKGNILERFSAQQFPDLHSELNLSSLELGDSALYFCASSVAVQNTEAFFGQGTRLTVV.

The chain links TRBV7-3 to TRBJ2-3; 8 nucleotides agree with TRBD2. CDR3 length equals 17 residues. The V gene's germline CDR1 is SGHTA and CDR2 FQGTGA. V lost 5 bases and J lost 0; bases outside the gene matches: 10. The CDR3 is CASSPRTSMTSTDTQYF. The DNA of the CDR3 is TGTGCCAGCAGCCCTAGGACTAGCATGACTAGCACAGATACGCAGTATTTT.

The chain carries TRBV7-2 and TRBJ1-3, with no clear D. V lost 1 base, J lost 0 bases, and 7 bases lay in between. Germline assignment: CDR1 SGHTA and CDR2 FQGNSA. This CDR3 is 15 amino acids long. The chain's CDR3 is CASSLGPGSGNTIYF. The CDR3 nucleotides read TGTGCCAGCAGCTTAGGACCGGGCTCTGGAAACACCATATATTTT. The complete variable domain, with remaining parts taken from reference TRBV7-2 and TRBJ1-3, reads GAGVSQSPSNKVTEKGKDVELRCDPISGHTALYWYRQSLGQGLEFLIYFQGNSAPDKSGLPSDRFSAERTGGSVSTLTIQRTQQEDSAVYLCASSLGPGSGNTIYFGEGSWLTVV.

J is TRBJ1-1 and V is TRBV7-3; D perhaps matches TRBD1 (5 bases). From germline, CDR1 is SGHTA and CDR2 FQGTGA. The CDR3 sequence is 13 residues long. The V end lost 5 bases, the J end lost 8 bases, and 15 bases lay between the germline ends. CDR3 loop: CASSGGTLGEAFF. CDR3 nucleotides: TGTGCCAGCAGCGGGGGGACCCTGGGGGAAGCTTTCTTT.

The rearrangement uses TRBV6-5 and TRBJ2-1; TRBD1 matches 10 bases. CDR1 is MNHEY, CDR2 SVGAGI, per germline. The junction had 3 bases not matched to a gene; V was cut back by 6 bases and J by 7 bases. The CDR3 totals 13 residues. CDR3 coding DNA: TGTGCCAGCAGCACGGACAGGGGGAATGAGCAGTTCTTC. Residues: CASSTDRGNEQFF.

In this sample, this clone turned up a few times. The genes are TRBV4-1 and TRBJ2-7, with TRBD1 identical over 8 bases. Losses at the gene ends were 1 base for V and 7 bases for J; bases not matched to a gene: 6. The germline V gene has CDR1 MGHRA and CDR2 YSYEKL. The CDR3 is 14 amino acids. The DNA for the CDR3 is TGCGCCAGCAGCCAAGGTCAGGGGGCGCAAGAGCAGTACTTC. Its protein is CASSQGQGAQEQYF.

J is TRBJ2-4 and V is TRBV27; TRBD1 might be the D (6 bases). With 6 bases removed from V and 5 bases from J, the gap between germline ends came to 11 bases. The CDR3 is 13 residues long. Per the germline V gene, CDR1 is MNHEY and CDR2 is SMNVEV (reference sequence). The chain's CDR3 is CASSRTVQNIQYF. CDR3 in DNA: TGTGCCAGCAGCCGGACAGTCCAAAACATTCAGTACTTC.

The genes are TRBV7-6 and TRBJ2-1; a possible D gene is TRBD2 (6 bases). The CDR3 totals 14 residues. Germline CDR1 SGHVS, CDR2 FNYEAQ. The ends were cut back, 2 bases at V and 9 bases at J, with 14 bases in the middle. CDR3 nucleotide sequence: TGTGCCAGCAGCTTAACGGGGGTTGGCGGTGAGCAGTTCTTC. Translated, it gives CASSLTGVGGEQFF.

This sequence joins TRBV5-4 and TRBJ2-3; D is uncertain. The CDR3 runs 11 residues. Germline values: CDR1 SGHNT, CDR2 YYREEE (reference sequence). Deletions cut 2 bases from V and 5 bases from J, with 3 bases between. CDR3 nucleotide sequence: TGTGCCAGCAGCTTATTAGATACGCAGTATTTT. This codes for CASSLLDTQYF.

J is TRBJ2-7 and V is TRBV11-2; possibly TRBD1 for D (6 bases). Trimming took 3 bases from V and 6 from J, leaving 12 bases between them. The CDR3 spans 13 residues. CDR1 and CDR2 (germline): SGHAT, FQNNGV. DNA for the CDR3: TGTGCCAGCAGCTTCCGCGGACAGTCCGAGCAGTACTTC. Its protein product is CASSFRGQSEQYF.

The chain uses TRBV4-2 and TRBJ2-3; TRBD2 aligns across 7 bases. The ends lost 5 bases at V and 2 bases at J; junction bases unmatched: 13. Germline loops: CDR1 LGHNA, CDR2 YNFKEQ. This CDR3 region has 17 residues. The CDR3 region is CASSRGRSSGPTDTQYF. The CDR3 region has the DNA TGTGCCAGCAGCAGAGGGAGGTCTAGCGGACCCACAGATACGCAGTATTTT.

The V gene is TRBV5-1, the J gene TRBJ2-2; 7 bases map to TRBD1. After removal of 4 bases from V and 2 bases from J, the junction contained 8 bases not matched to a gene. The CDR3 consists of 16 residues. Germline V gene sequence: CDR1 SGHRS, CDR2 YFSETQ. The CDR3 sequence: CASSQKDRYNTGELFF. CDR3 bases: TGCGCCAGCAGCCAAAAGGACAGGTACAACACCGGGGAGCTGTTTTTT.

CDR3 sequence: CASRGANQPQHF. The CDR3 DNA reads as TGTGCCAGCAGAGGGGCAAATCAGCCCCAGCATTTT. This rearrangement joins TRBV6-5 to TRBJ1-5; D is possibly TRBD1 (5 bases). Trimming shortened V by 6 bases and J by 4 bases, and 7 bases separated the two germline ends. The length of the CDR3 is 12 residues. CDR1 is MNHEY, CDR2 SVGAGI, per germline.

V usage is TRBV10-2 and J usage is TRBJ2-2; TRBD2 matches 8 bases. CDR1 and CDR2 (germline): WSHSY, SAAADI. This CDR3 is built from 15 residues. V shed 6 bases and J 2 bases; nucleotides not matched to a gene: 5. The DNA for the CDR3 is TGCGCCAGCAGATTGGCGGGGGGCAACACCGGGGAGCTGTTTTTT. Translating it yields CASRLAGGNTGELFF.

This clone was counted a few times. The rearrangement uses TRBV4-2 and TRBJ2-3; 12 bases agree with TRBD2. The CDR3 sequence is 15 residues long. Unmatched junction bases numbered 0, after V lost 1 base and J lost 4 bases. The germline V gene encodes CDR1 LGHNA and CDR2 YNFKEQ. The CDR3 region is CASSQASGGADTQYF. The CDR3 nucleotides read TGTGCCAGCAGCCAAGCTAGCGGGGGGGCAGATACGCAGTATTTT.

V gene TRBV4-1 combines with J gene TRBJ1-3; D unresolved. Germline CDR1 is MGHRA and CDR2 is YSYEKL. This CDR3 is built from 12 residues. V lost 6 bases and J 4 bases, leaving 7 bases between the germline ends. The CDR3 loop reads CASSKEGNTIYF. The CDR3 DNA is TGCGCCAGCAGTAAAGAGGGAAACACCATATATTTT.

The CDR3 DNA follows: TGTGCCAGTAGTACCACCCGGGACACGTCTAACTATGGCTACACCTTC. Translating gives CASSTTRDTSNYGYTF. The chain employs TRBV19 and TRBJ1-2; a possible D gene is TRBD1 (6 bases). Per the germline V gene, CDR1 is LNHDA and CDR2 is SQIVND (reference sequence). CDR3 size: 16 residues. V was clipped by 4 bases and J by 0 bases, with 15 bases between them. The full variable domain, rest sourced from reference TRBV19 and TRBJ1-2, is DGGITQSPKYLFRKEGQNVTLSCEQNLNHDAMYWYRQDPGQGLRLIYYSQIVNDFQKGDIAEGYSVSREKKESFPLTVTSAQKNPTAFYLCASSTTRDTSNYGYTFGSGTRLTVV.

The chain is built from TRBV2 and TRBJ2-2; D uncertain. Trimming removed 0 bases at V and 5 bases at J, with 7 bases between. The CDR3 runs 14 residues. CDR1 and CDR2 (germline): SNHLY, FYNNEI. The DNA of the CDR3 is TGTGCCAGCAGTGAAGCAAGGCGGACCGGGGAGCTGTTTTTT. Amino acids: CASSEARRTGELFF.

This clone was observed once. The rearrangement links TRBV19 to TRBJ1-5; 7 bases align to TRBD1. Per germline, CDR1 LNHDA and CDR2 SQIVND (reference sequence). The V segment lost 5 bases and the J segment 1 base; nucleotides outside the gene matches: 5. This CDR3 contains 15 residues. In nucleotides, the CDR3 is TGTGCCAGTAGTTACGGGACAGACAGCAATCAGCCCCAGCATTTT. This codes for CASSYGTDSNQPQHF.

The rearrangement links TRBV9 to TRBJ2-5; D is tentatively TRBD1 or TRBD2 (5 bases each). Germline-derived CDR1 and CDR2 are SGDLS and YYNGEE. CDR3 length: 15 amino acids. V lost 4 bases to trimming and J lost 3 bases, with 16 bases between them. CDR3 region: CASSPSGLEEETQYF. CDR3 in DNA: TGTGCCAGCAGCCCCTCGGGGCTAGAGGAAGAGACCCAGTACTTC.

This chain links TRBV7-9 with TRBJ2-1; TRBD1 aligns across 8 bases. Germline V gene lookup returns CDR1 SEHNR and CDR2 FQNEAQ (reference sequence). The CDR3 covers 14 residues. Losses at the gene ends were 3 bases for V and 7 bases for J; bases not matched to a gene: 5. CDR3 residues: CASSFQQGANEQFF. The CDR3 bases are TGTGCCAGCAGCTTCCAGCAGGGGGCGAATGAGCAGTTCTTC.

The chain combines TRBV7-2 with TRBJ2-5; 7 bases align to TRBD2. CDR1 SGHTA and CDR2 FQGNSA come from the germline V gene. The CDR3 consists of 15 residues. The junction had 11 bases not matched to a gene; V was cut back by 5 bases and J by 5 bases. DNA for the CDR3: TGTGCCAGCAGCCCCGCCCGACTAGCAAGTGAGACCCAGTACTTC. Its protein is CASSPARLASETQYF. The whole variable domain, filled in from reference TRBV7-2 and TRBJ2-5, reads GAGVSQSPSNKVTEKGKDVELRCDPISGHTALYWYRQSLGQGLEFLIYFQGNSAPDKSGLPSDRFSAERTGGSVSTLTIQRTQQEDSAVYLCASSPARLASETQYFGPGTRLLVL.

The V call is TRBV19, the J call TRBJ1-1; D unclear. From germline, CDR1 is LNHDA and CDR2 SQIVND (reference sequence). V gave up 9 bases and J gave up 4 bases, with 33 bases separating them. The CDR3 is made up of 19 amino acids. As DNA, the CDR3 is TGTGCCAGCCCAATTAGTGGAACAGAAAGACGGGTTTTGGGCACTGAAGCTTTCTTT. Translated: CASPISGTERRVLGTEAFF.

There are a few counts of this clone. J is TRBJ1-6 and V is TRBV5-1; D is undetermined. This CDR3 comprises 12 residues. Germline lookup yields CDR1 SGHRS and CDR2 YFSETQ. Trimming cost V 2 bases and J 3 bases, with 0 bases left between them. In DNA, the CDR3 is TGCGCCAGCAGCTTCTATAATTCACCCCTCCACTTT. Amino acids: CASSFYNSPLHF.

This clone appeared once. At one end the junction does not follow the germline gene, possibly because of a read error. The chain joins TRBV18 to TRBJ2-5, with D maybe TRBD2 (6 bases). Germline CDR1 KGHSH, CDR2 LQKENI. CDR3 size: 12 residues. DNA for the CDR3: TGTGCCAGCTCCCCACGGGGGGAGACCCAGTACTTC. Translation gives CASSPRGETQYF.